These 28 T cell receptor beta chains originate from one sample sequenced in a study of T-cell reconstitution after alpha-beta-depleted transplantation in children. Preparation of the TCRbeta library involved a method that used unique molecular identifiers. TCRdb called the PCR reads again in MiXCR, with one record for every CDR3 protein. The data hold more than 200,000 distinct CDR3 sequences, with approximately 8% observed a single time. Sequencing was performed on PBMCs, mostly from graft donor cells, taken 360 days after TCRalphabeta/CD19-depleted stem cell transplant. These receptors all stem from a male patient aged 2 to 9 who had a stem cell transplant for acute myeloid leukemia, so the T cells may come from the graft donor.

The table lists this clonotype with a few counts. The genes are TRBV10-3 and TRBJ2-1; TRBD2 matches 7 bases. After removal of 6 bases from V and 1 base from J, the junction contained 12 bases not matched to a gene. Germline lookup yields CDR1 ENHRY and CDR2 SYGVKD. The CDR3 length is 17 residues. CDR3 amino acids: CAIRGGRTSISYNEQFF. In DNA, the CDR3 is TGTGCCATCAGGGGGGGTAGGACTAGTATTTCCTACAATGAGCAGTTCTTC.

This clonotype was counted ten times or more. One end of the junction varies from germline; a read error may be responsible. This chain connects TRBV7-7 to TRBJ2-1, with D perhaps given as TRBD1 or TRBD2 (5 bases each). The length of the CDR3 is 14 residues. CDR1 is SSHAT, CDR2 FNYEAQ, per germline (reference sequence). Written as DNA, the CDR3 is TGTGCTAGCAGCTTAGAGGGGCAGTACAATGAGCAGTTCTTC. Translation: CASSLEGQYNEQFF.

The table lists this clonotype with many counts. This chain joins TRBV29-1 and TRBJ2-1; D possibly corresponds to TRBD1 (5 bases). Germline loops: CDR1 SQVTM, CDR2 ANQGSEA. The CDR3 extends over 13 amino acids. The V end was cut by 7 bases, the J end by 3 bases, with 13 bases between. In nucleotides, the CDR3 is TGCAGCGGAAAAGGGGTAGGCTACAATGAGCAGTTCTTC. Amino acids: CSGKGVGYNEQFF.

This clonotype has a handful of counts. The CDR3 DNA reads as TGCGCCAGCAGCTTGGTTGGTCCCGGCTACGAGCAGTACTTC. Its protein is CASSLVGPGYEQYF. The V gene is TRBV5-1, the J gene TRBJ2-7; no definite D call. CDR3 length equals 14 residues. Trimming stripped 0 bases from V and 3 bases from J, with 10 bases between. Germline V gene lookup returns CDR1 SGHRS and CDR2 YFSETQ.

The chain links TRBV5-8 to TRBJ2-5; D uncertain. Germline V gene lookup returns CDR1 SGHTS and CDR2 YDEGEE. The V end lost 7 bases, the J end lost 2 bases, and 18 bases lay between the germline ends. The CDR3 is 15 residues long. CDR3 loop: CASGQDGVKQETQYF. In DNA form, the CDR3 reads TGTGCCAGCGGCCAGGACGGAGTCAAACAAGAGACCCAGTACTTC.

This clonotype was recorded at least ten times. The chain uses TRBV12-3 or TRBV12-4 and TRBJ2-2, with D unresolved. The CDR3 totals 11 residues. The ends were cut back, 6 bases at V and 10 bases at J, with 9 bases in the middle. The chain's CDR3 is CASSSESELFF. The CDR3, as DNA: TGTGCCAGCAGCTCCGAGTCGGAGCTGTTTTTT.

This clonotype appeared a few times. The chain couples TRBV12-3 or TRBV12-4 to TRBJ1-6, with a tentative D call TRBD1 (5 bases). Trimming took off 4 bases at V and 7 bases at J, with 11 bases between the two ends. The CDR3 loop spans 14 amino acids. For the CDR3, the DNA is TGTGCCAGCAGTTCCCGGGACCCGAATTCACCCCTCCACTTT. The encoded protein is CASSSRDPNSPLHF.

The chain links TRBV7-2 to TRBJ2-1; D may be TRBD2 (6 bases). Trimming removed 5 bases from V and 3 bases from J, with 17 bases in between. Per germline, CDR1 SGHTA and CDR2 FQGNSA. The CDR3 length is 16 residues. CDR3 region: CASSPLRSGYYNEQFF. The DNA for the CDR3 is TGTGCCAGCAGCCCCCTTCGGAGCGGGTACTACAATGAGCAGTTCTTC.

This clonotype was seen only a few times. One junction end does not reproduce the germline sequence, and a read error may be involved. As DNA, the CDR3 is TGTGCCAGCTCACCCCAACCCCAGGCAGGCTCACCCCTCCAATTT. Residues: CASSPQPQAGSPLQF. J is TRBJ1-6 and V is TRBV18; D gene uncertain. This CDR3 is built from 15 residues. Germline V lookup: CDR1 KGHSH, CDR2 LQKENI.

This clonotype showed up many times. V usage is TRBV10-3 and J usage is TRBJ2-3; 9 nucleotides agree with TRBD2. The V segment lost 1 base and the J segment 5 bases; nucleotides outside the gene matches: 7. CDR1 is ENHRY, CDR2 SYGVKD, per germline. The CDR3 has 16 amino acids. The CDR3 nucleotides read TGTGCCATCAGTGAGTTGGGCGGGAGGGCCCAAGATACGCAGTATTTT. Amino acids: CAISELGGRAQDTQYF.

There are a few counts of this clonotype. The J gene is TRBJ1-1, the V gene TRBV12-3 or TRBV12-4; TRBD1 is a possible D gene (5 bases). V was clipped by 5 bases and J by 0 bases, with 16 bases between them. CDR3 length equals 16 residues. CDR3 sequence: CASSPPSGLMNTEAFF. The CDR3 region has the DNA TGTGCCAGCAGTCCCCCCTCGGGGCTCATGAACACTGAAGCTTTCTTT.

The chain combines TRBV4-1 with TRBJ1-6; D gene ambiguous. The V and J ends lost 0 bases and 3 bases respectively, with 6 bases between them. The germline gives CDR1 MGHRA, CDR2 YSYEKL. This CDR3 has 15 residues. The CDR3 nucleotides are TGCGCCAGCAGCCAAGAGGGCAGCTATAATTCACCCCTCCACTTT. This codes for CASSQEGSYNSPLHF.

The chain couples TRBV12-3 or TRBV12-4 to TRBJ1-5, with D hard to call. V lost 6 bases to trimming and J lost 0 bases, with 12 bases between them. The CDR3 totals 15 residues. Written as DNA, the CDR3 is TGTGCCAGCAGGCGACACAGTGGTAGCAATCAGCCCCAGCATTTT. This translates into CASRRHSGSNQPQHF.

This clonotype was seen a handful of times. The CDR3 is CSANKAGATDTQYF. CDR3 in DNA: TGCAGTGCAAATAAAGCGGGGGCCACAGATACGCAGTATTTT. The V call is TRBV20-1, the J call TRBJ2-3, with 8 bases that match TRBD2. Germline CDR1 reads DFQATT; CDR2 reads SNEGSKA (reference sequence). The CDR3 has 14 residues. J gave up 2 bases and V 6 bases, and 7 bases lay outside the gene matches.

This clonotype has a handful of counts. The V and J genes are TRBV6-1 and TRBJ2-5, with unresolved D. Germline V lookup: CDR1 MNHNS, CDR2 SASEGT. V lost 8 bases and J 5 bases, leaving 15 bases between the germline ends. This CDR3 has 13 amino acids. The CDR3: CASDLVSLETQYF. DNA of the CDR3: TGTGCCAGCGACTTAGTATCGCTGGAGACCCAGTACTTC.

This clonotype was observed a few times. The rearrangement uses TRBV20-1 and TRBJ2-7; 11 nucleotides align to TRBD2. With 5 bases clipped from V and 0 bases from J, the junction kept 6 bases outside the gene matches. The CDR3 is 15 residues long. The germline V gene encodes CDR1 DFQATT and CDR2 SNEGSKA (reference sequence). The CDR3, as DNA: TGCAGTGCTGATTCTACTAGCGGGAGCTCCTACGAGCAGTACTTC. Protein: CSADSTSGSSYEQYF.

This clonotype was observed at least ten times. The CDR3 is CASSFRQGVTGELFF. As DNA, the CDR3 is TGTGCCAGCAGCTTTAGACAGGGAGTGACCGGGGAGCTGTTTTTT. The chain carries TRBV5-5 and TRBJ2-2; 7 bases fit TRBD1. Unmatched junction bases numbered 6, after V lost 2 bases and J lost 5 bases. The length of the CDR3 is 15 residues. Germline assignment: CDR1 SGHKS and CDR2 YYEKEE (reference sequence).

The genes are TRBV10-3 and TRBJ2-1, with 8 positions matching TRBD2. This CDR3 is 16 amino acids long. Germline-derived CDR1 and CDR2 are ENHRY and SYGVKD. Trimming took 4 bases from V and 8 from J; bases not matched to a gene: 13. Here the CDR3 DNA reads TGTGCCATCAGTGCCTTAAGCGGGAGTGCCTTGTATGAGCAGTTCTTC. Translated: CAISALSGSALYEQFF.

This clonotype has just a few counts. The rearrangement uses TRBV29-1 and TRBJ2-5, with 15 bases matching TRBD2. After removal of 7 bases from V and 7 bases from J, the junction contained 7 bases not matched to a gene. CDR1 SQVTM and CDR2 ANQGSEA come from the germline V gene. The length of the CDR3 is 14 residues. The CDR3 region has the DNA TGCAGCGCCCCGGGACTAGCGGGGGGTGGGACCCAGTACTTC. This encodes CSAPGLAGGGTQYF.

This clonotype was seen a few times. The CDR3 loop reads CASSLARTGTTGELFF. Here the CDR3 DNA reads TGTGCCAGCAGCTTAGCCCGGACAGGGACCACCGGGGAGCTGTTTTTT. The V call is TRBV7-2, the J call TRBJ2-2; 8 bases map to TRBD1. Germline trimming cut 0 bases from V and 4 bases from J; bases unmatched to any gene: 4. This CDR3 has 16 residues. From germline, CDR1 is SGHTA and CDR2 FQGNSA.

This clonotype has just a few counts. This chain uses TRBV6-5 with TRBJ2-1, with TRBD2 matching 12 bases. This CDR3 is built from 16 residues. The J segment lost 4 bases and the V segment lost 6 bases, leaving 7 bases of the junction unmatched. Germline CDR1 and CDR2: MNHEY and SVGAGI. The chain's CDR3 is CASSLGLAGIYNEQFF. The CDR3 DNA reads TGTGCCAGCAGCCTTGGACTAGCGGGAATATACAATGAGCAGTTCTTC.

The V call is TRBV7-3, the J call TRBJ2-7; tentatively, D is TRBD1 (6 bases). V was trimmed by 4 bases and J by 3 bases, leaving 13 bases between them. This CDR3 spans 14 amino acids. The germline gives CDR1 SGHTA, CDR2 FQGTGA. CDR3 loop: CASSYYRVSYEQYV. In DNA form, the CDR3 reads TGTGCCAGCAGCTACTACAGGGTCAGCTACGAGCAGTACGTC.

This clonotype was recorded at least ten times. V and J are TRBV12-3 or TRBV12-4 and TRBJ2-3, with D uncertain. The CDR3 runs 12 residues. Trimming pared 2 bases from V and 5 bases from J, leaving 5 bases between. CDR3 sequence (DNA): TGTGCCAGCAGTTTACTTGTAGATACGCAGTATTTT. As protein: CASSLLVDTQYF.

In DNA form, the CDR3 reads TGTGCCAGCAGTTTACAACTTGTTGGTGAGCAGTTCTTC. Translating it yields CASSLQLVGEQFF. The V call is TRBV28, the J call TRBJ2-1; unclear D gene. Germline CDR1 MDHEN, CDR2 SYDVKM. CDR3 length equals 13 residues. V was pared by 2 bases and J by 9 bases, with 11 bases between.

The rearrangement links TRBV5-1 to TRBJ1-2; a possible D gene is TRBD1 (5 bases). The germline V and J ends were trimmed by 9 bases and 8 bases, with 20 bases remaining between them. Germline V gene sequence: CDR1 SGHRS, CDR2 YFSETQ. CDR3 length: 13 residues. The DNA for the CDR3 is TGCGCCACCCGGCCGGGGGTGACGGAAGGCTACACCTTC. It yields the protein CATRPGVTEGYTF.

V usage is TRBV12-3 or TRBV12-4 and J usage is TRBJ2-3; D is possibly TRBD1 or TRBD2 (5 bases each). Trimming took 8 bases from V and 6 from J, leaving 15 bases between them. CDR3 length: 13 residues. CDR3 DNA: TGTGCCAGCCAGGGACCCCCTCGCGATACGCAGTATTTT. Translation: CASQGPPRDTQYF.

This clonotype has just a few counts. The V and J genes are TRBV19 and TRBJ1-2; 8 bases are shared with TRBD1. V dropped 4 bases and J dropped 1; count of bases not matched to a gene: 11. Germline V gives CDR1 LNHDA, CDR2 SQIVND (reference sequence). The CDR3 has 17 residues. The DNA for the CDR3 is TGTGCCAGTAGTAGACGGGACAGGAGAGCACTTAACTATGGCTACACCTTC. The encoded protein is CASSRRDRRALNYGYTF.

Ten or more counts support this clonotype. In DNA, the CDR3 is TGTGCCAGCAGTCCTCTAGCGGGAGGAACCGGGGAGCTGTTTTTT. Translated: CASSPLAGGTGELFF. V and J are TRBV12-3 or TRBV12-4 and TRBJ2-2, with TRBD2 identical over 11 bases. V dropped 5 bases and J dropped 5; count of bases not matched to a gene: 4. The CDR3 has 15 residues.